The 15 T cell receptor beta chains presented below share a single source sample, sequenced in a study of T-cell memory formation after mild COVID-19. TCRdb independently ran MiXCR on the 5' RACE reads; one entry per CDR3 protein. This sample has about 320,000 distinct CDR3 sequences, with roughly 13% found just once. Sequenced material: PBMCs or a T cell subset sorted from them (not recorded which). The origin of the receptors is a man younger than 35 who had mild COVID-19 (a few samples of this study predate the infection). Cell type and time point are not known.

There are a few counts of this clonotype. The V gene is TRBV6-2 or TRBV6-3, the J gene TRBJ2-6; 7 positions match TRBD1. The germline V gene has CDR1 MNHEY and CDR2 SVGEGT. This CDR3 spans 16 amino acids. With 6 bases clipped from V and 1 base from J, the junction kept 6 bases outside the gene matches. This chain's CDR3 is CASSSDRASGANVLTF. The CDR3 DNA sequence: TGTGCCAGCAGCAGCGACAGGGCTTCTGGGGCCAACGTCCTGACTTTC.

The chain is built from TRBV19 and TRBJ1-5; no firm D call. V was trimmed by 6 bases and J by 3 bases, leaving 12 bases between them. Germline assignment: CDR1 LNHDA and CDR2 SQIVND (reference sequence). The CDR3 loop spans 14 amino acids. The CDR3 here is CASSPVGINQPQHF. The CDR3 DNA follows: TGTGCCAGTAGCCCCGTGGGGATCAATCAGCCCCAGCATTTT.

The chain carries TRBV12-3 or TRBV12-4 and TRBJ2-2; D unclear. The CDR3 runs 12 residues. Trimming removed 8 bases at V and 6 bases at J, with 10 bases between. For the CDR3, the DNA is TGTGCCAGCGCCCGTAGGGCCGGGGAGCTGTTTTTT. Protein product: CASARRAGELFF.

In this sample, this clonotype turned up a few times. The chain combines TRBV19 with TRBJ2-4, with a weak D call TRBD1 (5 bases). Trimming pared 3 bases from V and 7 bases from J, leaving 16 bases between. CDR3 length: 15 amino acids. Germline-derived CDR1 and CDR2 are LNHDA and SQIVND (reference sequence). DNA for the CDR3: TGTGCCAGTAGTATGCGGCAGGGTAACTGGAACATTCAGTACTTC. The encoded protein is CASSMRQGNWNIQYF.

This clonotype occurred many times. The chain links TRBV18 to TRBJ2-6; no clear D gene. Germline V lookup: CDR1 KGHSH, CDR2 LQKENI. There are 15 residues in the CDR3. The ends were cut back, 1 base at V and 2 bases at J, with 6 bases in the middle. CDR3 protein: CASSPLGTGANVLTF. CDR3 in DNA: TGTGCCAGCTCACCACTGGGGACTGGGGCCAACGTCCTGACTTTC.

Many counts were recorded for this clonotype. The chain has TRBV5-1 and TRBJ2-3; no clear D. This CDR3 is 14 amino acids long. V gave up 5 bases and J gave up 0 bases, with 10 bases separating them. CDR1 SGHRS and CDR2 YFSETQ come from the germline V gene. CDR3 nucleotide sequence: TGCGCCAGCAGGGAACGTCCTAGCACAGATACGCAGTATTTT. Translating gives CASRERPSTDTQYF.

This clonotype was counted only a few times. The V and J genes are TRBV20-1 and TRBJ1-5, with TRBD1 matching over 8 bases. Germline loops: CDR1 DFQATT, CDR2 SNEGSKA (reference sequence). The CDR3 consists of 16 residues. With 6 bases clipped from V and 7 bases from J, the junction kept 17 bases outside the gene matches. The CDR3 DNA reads TGCAGTGCCAGCCTCCCCGACAGGGGATCTCGGCAGCCCCAGCATTTT. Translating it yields CSASLPDRGSRQPQHF.

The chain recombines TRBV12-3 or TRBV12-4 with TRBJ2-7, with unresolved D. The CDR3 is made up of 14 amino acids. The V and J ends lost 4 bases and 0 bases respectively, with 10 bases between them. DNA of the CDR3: TGTGCCAGCAGTTACTCTGGAAGCTCCTACGAGCAGTACTTC. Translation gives CASSYSGSSYEQYF.

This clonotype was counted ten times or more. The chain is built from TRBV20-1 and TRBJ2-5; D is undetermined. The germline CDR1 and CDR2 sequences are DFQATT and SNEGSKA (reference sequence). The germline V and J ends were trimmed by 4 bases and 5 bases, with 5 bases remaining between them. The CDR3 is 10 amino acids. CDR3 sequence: CSAIFETQYF. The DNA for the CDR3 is TGCAGTGCTATTTTTGAGACCCAGTACTTC.

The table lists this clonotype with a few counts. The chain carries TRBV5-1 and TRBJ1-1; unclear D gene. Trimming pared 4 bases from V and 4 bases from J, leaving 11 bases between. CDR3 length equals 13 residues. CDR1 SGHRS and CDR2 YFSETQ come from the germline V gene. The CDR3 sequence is CASSADGGTEAFF. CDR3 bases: TGCGCCAGCAGCGCCGACGGAGGCACTGAAGCTTTCTTT.

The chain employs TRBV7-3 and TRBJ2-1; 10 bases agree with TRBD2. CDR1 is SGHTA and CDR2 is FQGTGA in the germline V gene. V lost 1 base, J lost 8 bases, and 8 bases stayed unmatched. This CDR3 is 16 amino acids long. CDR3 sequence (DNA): TGTGCCAGCAGCTTAATGGTCGCTAGCGGGGGTCATGAGCAGTTCTTC. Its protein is CASSLMVASGGHEQFF.

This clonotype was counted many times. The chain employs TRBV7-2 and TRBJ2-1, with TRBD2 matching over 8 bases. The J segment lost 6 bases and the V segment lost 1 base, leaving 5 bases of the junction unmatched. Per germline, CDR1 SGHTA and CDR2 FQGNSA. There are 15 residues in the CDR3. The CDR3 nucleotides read TGTGCCAGCAGCTTAGGGGAAGCGGGGGTCAATGAGCAGTTCTTC. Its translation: CASSLGEAGVNEQFF.

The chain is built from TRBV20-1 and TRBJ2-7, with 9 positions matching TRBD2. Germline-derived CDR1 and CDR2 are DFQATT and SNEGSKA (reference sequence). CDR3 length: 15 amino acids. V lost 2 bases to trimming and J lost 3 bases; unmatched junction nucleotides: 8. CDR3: CSARRPSGADYEQYF. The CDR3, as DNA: TGCAGTGCTAGACGTCCTAGCGGGGCCGACTACGAGCAGTACTTC.

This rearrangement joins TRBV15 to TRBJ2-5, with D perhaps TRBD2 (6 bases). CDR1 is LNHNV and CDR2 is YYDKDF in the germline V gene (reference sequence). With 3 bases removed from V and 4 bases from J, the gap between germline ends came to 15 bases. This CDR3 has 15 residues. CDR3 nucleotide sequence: TGTGCCACCAGCAGGAGTCTAGCGAGGGGAGAGACCCAGTACTTC. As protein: CATSRSLARGETQYF.

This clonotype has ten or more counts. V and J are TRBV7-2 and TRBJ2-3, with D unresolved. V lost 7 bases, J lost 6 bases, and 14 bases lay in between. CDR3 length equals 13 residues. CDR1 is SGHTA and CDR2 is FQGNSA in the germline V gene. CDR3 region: CASTLSPSDTQYF. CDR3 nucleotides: TGTGCCAGCACCCTATCCCCGTCGGATACGCAGTATTTT.